This TCR beta chain is from a study of T cells in tumors after PD-1 blockade. Study-wide background: During anti-PD-1 treatment, some patients continued daily vismodegib 150 mg. General study findings and limits: Some novel exhausted tumor clones appeared in pre-treatment blood, suggesting peripheral recruitment.

This clone appeared a few times. Its matching antigen is unknown. Tumor biopsies came from the same primary tumor site before and after PD-1 blockade. This table comes from immunoSEQ multiplex PCR, and its TCRdb copy is limited to in-frame clones, with some not included. The profile shows roughly 1,900 clones, approximately 71% of them singletons. J was trimmed by 9 bases and V by 7 bases; bases with no gene match: 8. Germline assignment: CDR1 MNHEY and CDR2 SMNVEV (reference sequence). The CDR3 consists of 15 residues. The V gene is TRBV27, the J gene TRBJ1-6, with 11 bases fitting TRBD1. The material sequenced was tumor tissue, taken before anti-PD-1 treatment. This sequence was found in a human donor with basal cell carcinoma. The CDR3 spells CASTKRDRGTSPLHF. For the CDR3, the DNA is TGTGCCAGCACGAAACGGGACAGGGGGACTTCACCCCTCCACTTT.